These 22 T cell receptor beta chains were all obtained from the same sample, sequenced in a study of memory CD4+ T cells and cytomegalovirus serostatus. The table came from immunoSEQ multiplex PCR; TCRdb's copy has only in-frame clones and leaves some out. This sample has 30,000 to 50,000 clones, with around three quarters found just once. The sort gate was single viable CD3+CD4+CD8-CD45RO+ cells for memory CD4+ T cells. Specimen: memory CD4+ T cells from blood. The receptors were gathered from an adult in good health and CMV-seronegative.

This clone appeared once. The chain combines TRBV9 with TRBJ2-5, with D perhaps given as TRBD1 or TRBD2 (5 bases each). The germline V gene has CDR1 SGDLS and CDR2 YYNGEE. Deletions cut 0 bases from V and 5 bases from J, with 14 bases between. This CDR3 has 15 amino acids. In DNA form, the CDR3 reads TGTGCCAGCAGCGTAGGCGTGGGGGTAGGGGAGACCCAGTACTTC. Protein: CASSVGVGVGETQYF.

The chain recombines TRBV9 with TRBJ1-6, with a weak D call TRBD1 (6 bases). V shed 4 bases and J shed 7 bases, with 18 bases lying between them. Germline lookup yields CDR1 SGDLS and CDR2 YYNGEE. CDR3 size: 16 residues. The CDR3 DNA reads TGTGCCAGCAGCTCGCCCAGGGGTATTACGAATTCACCCCTCCACTTT. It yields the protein CASSSPRGITNSPLHF.

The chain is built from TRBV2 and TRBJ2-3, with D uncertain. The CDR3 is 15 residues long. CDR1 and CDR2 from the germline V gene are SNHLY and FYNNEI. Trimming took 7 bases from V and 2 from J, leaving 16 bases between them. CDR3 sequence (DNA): TGTGCCAGCAAGCTAGTTTTTGGGGACACAGATACGCAGTATTTT. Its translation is CASKLVFGDTDTQYF.

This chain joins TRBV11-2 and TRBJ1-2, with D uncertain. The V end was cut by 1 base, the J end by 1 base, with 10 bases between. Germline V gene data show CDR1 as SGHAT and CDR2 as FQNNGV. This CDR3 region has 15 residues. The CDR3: CASSLAPGGNYGYTF. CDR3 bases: TGTGCCAGCAGCTTAGCCCCGGGAGGTAACTATGGCTACACCTTC. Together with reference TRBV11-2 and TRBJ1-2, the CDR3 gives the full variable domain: EAGVAQSPRYKIIEKRQSVAFWCNPISGHATLYWYQQILGQGPKLLIQFQNNGVVDDSQLPKDRFSAERLKGVDSTLKIQPAKLEDSAVYLCASSLAPGGNYGYTFGSGTRLTVV.

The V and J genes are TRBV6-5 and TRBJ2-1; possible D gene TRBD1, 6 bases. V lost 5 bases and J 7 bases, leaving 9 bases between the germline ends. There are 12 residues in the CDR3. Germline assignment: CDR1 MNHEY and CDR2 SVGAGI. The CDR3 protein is CASSLRGNEQFF. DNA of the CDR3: TGTGCCAGCAGTCTCAGGGGAAATGAGCAGTTCTTC.

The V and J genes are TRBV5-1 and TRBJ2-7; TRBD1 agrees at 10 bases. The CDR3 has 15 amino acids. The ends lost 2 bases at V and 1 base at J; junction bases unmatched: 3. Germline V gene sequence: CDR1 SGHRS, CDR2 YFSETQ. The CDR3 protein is CASSFGQGVSYEQYF. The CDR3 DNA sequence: TGCGCCAGCAGCTTTGGACAGGGGGTATCCTACGAGCAGTACTTC.

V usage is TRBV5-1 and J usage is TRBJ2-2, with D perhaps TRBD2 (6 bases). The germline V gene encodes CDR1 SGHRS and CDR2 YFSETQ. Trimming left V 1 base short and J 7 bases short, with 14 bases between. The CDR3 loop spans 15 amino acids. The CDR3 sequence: CASSLTQGGGGELFF. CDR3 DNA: TGCGCCAGCAGCTTGACCCAGGGAGGTGGCGGGGAGCTGTTTTTT. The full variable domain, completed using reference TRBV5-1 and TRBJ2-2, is KAGVTQTPRYLIKTRGQQVTLSCSPISGHRSVSWYQQTPGQGLQFLFEYFSETQRNKGNFPGRFSGRQFSNSRSEMNVSTLELGDSALYLCASSLTQGGGGELFFGEGSRLTVL.

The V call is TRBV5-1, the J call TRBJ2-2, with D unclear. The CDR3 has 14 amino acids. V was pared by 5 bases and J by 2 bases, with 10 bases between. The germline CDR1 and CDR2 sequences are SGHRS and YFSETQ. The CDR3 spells CASSMDTNTGELFF. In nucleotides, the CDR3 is TGCGCCAGCAGTATGGATACTAACACCGGGGAGCTGTTTTTT.

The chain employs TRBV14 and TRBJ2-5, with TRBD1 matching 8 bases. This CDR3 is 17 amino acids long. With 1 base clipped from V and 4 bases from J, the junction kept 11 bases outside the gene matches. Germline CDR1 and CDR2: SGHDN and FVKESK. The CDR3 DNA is TGTGCCAGCAGCCAAGGGAGGACAGGGTTCACTTTAGAGACCCAGTACTTC. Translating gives CASSQGRTGFTLETQYF.

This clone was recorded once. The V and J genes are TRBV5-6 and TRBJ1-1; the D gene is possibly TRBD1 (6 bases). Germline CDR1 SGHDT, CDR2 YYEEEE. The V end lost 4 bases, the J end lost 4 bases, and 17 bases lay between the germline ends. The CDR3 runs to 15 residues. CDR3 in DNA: TGTGCCAGCAGCCCCGGGGGGGGCTGGGGCACTGAAGCTTTCTTT. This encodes CASSPGGGWGTEAFF.

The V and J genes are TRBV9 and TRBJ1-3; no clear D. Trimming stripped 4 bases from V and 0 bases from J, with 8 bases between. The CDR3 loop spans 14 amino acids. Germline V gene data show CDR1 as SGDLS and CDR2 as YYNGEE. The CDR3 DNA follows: TGTGCCAGCAGCTTAGAGGACTCTGGAAACACCATATATTTT. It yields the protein CASSLEDSGNTIYF.

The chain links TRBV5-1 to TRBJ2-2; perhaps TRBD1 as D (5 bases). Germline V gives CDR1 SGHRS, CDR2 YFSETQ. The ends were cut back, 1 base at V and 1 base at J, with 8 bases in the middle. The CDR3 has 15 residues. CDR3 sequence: CASSLSGQNTGELFF. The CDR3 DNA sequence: TGCGCCAGCAGCTTGTCTGGACAGAACACCGGGGAGCTGTTTTTT.

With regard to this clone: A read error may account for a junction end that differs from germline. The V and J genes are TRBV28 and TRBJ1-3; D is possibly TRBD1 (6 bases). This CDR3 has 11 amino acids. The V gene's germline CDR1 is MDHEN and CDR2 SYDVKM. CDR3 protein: CASSNRTVALF. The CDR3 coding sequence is TGTGCCAGCAGCAATCGGACAGTGGCGCTGTTT.

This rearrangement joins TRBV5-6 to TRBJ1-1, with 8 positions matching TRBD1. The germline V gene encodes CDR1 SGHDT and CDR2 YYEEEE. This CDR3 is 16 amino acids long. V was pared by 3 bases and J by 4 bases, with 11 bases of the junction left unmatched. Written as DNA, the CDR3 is TGTGCCAGCAGCTCCGGGACAGGTGGTTTTGGCACTGAAGCTTTCTTT. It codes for CASSSGTGGFGTEAFF.

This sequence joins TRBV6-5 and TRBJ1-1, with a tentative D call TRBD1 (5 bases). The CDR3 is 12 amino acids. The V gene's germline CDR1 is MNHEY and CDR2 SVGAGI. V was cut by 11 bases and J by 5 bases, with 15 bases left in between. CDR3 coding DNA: TGTGCCGGACGCAGGGAGGGGACTGAAGCTTTCTTT. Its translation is CAGRREGTEAFF.

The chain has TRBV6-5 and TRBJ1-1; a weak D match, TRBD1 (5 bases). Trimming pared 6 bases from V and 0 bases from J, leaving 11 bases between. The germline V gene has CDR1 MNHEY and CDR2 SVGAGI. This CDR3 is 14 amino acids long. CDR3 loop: CASRTTDMNTEAFF. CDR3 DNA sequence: TGTGCCAGCAGAACGACAGATATGAACACTGAAGCTTTCTTT.

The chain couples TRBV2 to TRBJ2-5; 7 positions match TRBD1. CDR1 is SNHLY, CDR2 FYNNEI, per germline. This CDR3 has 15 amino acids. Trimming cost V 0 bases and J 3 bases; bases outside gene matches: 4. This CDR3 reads CASSEAGTEEETQYF. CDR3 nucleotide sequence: TGTGCCAGCAGTGAAGCAGGGACAGAAGAAGAGACCCAGTACTTC.

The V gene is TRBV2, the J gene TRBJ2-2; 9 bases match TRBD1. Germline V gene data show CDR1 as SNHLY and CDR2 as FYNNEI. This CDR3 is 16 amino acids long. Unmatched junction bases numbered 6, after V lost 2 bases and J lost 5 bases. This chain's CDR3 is CASSERSGQGTGELFF. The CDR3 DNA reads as TGTGCCAGCAGTGAACGCTCGGGACAGGGTACCGGGGAGCTGTTTTTT. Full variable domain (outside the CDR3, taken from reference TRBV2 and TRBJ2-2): EPEVTQTPSHQVTQMGQEVILRCVPISNHLYFYWYRQILGQKVEFLVSFYNNEISEKSEIFDDQFSVERPDGSNFTLKIRSTKLEDSAMYFCASSERSGQGTGELFFGEGSRLTVL.

The CDR3 DNA sequence: TGTGCCTGGAGTGTAGGGGGCCAGGGGACGGAGACCCAGTACTTC. Translated: CAWSVGGQGTETQYF. The gene calls are TRBV30 and TRBJ2-5; TRBD1 agrees at 7 bases. This CDR3 is built from 15 residues. Germline V gene lookup returns CDR1 GTSNPN and CDR2 SVGIG (reference sequence). The junction had 9 bases not matched to a gene; V was cut back by 0 bases and J by 5 bases.

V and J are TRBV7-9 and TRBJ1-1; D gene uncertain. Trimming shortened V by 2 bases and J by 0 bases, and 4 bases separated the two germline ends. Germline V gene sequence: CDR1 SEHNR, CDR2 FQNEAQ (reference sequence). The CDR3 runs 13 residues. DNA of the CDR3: TGTGCCAGCAGCTTAACTATGAACACTGAAGCTTTCTTT. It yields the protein CASSLTMNTEAFF.

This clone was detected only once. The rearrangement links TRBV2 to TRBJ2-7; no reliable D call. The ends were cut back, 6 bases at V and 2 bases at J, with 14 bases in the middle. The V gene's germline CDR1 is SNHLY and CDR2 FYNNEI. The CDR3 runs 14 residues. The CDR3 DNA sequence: TGTGCCAGCAGCGCCCGTCGTGGCCCCTACGAGCAGTACTTC. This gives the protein CASSARRGPYEQYF.

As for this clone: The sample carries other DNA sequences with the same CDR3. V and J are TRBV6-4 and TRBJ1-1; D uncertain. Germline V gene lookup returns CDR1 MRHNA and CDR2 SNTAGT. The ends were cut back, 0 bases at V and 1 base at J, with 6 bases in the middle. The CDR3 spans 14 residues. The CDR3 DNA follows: TGTGCCAGCAGTGACTCTAACAGGAACACTGAAGCTTTCTTT. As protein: CASSDSNRNTEAFF.